This is a list of T cell receptor beta chains from one sample in a study of regulatory T cells in long-lasting Graves disease. A single record per CDR3 protein comes from TCRdb applying MiXCR to the multiplex PCR reads. Here the sample spans 500,000 to 800,000 distinct CDR3 sequences, 25% to 30% being singletons. This specimen consisted of peripheral blood mononuclear cells (PBMCs), obtained when the disease was refractory, from a patient treated with antithyroid drugs. The origin of the receptors is a female donor with Graves disease. Both conserved end residues are part of each CDR3. A D gene is named only where the DNA matches it firmly. Rows may omit the clone size; those that give it use once, few, many or a size class.

v_call: TRBV11-2
d_call: NA
clone_size: NA
j_call: TRBJ2-7
cdr3_aa: CASSPDGHIDTYEQYF
cdr3_nt: TGTGCCAGCAGTCCCGACGGACACATCGATACCTACGAGCAGTACTTC

v_call: TRBV27
d_call: NA
clone_size: NA
j_call: TRBJ1-2
cdr3_aa: CASSFMGLANYSYTF
cdr3_nt: TGTGCCAGCAGCTTCATGGGGTTAGCTAACTATAGCTACACCTTC

v_call: TRBV6-1
d_call: NA
clone_size: NA
j_call: TRBJ1-2
cdr3_aa: CASSRGGGTYGYTF
cdr3_nt: TGTGCCAGCAGCCGCGGGGGAGGGACCTATGGCTACACCTTC

v_call: TRBV5-6
d_call: NA
clone_size: NA
j_call: TRBJ1-2
cdr3_aa: CASSRQTGTSNGYTF
cdr3_nt: TGTGCCAGCAGCCGTCAGACCGGGACATCGAATGGCTACACCTTC

v_call: TRBV7-2
d_call: NA
clone_size: NA
j_call: TRBJ1-5
cdr3_aa: CASSLSVGSNQPQHF
cdr3_nt: TGTGCCAGCAGCTTGAGCGTAGGGAGCAATCAGCCCCAGCATTTT

v_call: TRBV28
d_call: NA
clone_size: few
j_call: TRBJ2-2
cdr3_aa: CATGGRTNTGELFF
cdr3_nt: TGTGCCACCGGGGGAAGAACGAACACCGGGGAGCTGTTTTTT

v_call: TRBV5-1
d_call: TRBD1
clone_size: NA
j_call: TRBJ2-5
cdr3_aa: CASSDPGGAETQYF
cdr3_nt: TGCGCCAGCAGCGACCCAGGGGGCGCGGAGACCCAGTACTTC

v_call: TRBV6-1
d_call: NA
clone_size: NA
j_call: TRBJ2-5
cdr3_aa: CASSWPMQETQYF
cdr3_nt: TGTGCCAGCAGCTGGCCTATGCAAGAGACCCAGTACTTC

v_call: TRBV13
d_call: NA
clone_size: NA
j_call: TRBJ1-1
cdr3_aa: CASSLGSYSEAFF
cdr3_nt: TGTGCCAGCAGCTTAGGATCCTACTCTGAAGCTTTCTTT

v_call: TRBV20-1
d_call: NA
clone_size: few
j_call: TRBJ2-4
cdr3_aa: CSVGGRGGLNIQYF
cdr3_nt: TGCAGTGTCGGAGGGAGAGGGGGCCTAAACATTCAGTACTTC

v_call: TRBV18
d_call: NA
clone_size: NA
j_call: TRBJ2-7
cdr3_aa: CASSPWGNSGREYF
cdr3_nt: TGTGCCAGCTCACCATGGGGGAACAGTGGCAGGGAGTACTTC

v_call: TRBV2
d_call: TRBD1
clone_size: NA
j_call: TRBJ1-5
cdr3_aa: CASSGDSVGNQPQHF
cdr3_nt: TGTGCCAGCAGCGGGGACAGCGTGGGCAATCAGCCCCAGCATTTT

v_call: TRBV19
d_call: TRBD1
clone_size: NA
j_call: TRBJ2-1
cdr3_aa: CASSRRDSYNEQFF
cdr3_nt: TGTGCCAGTAGTCGCCGGGACAGTTACAATGAGCAGTTCTTC

v_call: TRBV7-2
d_call: NA
clone_size: many
j_call: TRBJ1-1
cdr3_aa: CASSLDGRQNTEAFF
cdr3_nt: TGTGCCAGCAGCTTAGACGGCCGGCAAAACACTGAAGCTTTCTTT

v_call: TRBV6-1
d_call: TRBD2
clone_size: NA
j_call: TRBJ2-7
cdr3_aa: CASNLDLAGSYEQYF
cdr3_nt: TGTGCCAGCAACTTAGACCTAGCGGGATCCTACGAGCAGTACTTC

v_call: TRBV30
d_call: NA
clone_size: NA
j_call: TRBJ2-7
cdr3_aa: CAWRLTYEQYF
cdr3_nt: TGTGCCTGGCGGCTTACCTACGAGCAGTACTTC

v_call: TRBV11-2
d_call: NA
clone_size: few
j_call: TRBJ1-2
cdr3_aa: CASSGRSYGYTF
cdr3_nt: TGTGCCAGCAGCGGAAGATCTTATGGCTACACCTTC

v_call: TRBV20-1
d_call: NA
clone_size: NA
j_call: TRBJ1-5
cdr3_aa: CSASGWLNGIQPQHF
cdr3_nt: TGCAGTGCTAGCGGTTGGCTAAATGGAATTCAGCCCCAGCATTTT

v_call: TRBV7-2
d_call: NA
clone_size: NA
j_call: TRBJ1-2
cdr3_aa: CASSRRPNRAHGYTF
cdr3_nt: TGTGCCAGCAGCCGTCGACCCAACAGGGCTCATGGCTACACCTTC

v_call: TRBV19
d_call: TRBD1
clone_size: NA
j_call: TRBJ1-5
cdr3_aa: CARVRDRDNQPQHF
cdr3_nt: TGTGCCAGGGTCCGGGACAGGGATAATCAGCCCCAGCATTTT

v_call: TRBV10-3
d_call: NA
clone_size: few
j_call: TRBJ1-1
cdr3_aa: CAISVIRNTEAFF
cdr3_nt: TGTGCCATCAGTGTAATCAGGAACACTGAAGCTTTCTTT

v_call: TRBV11-2
d_call: NA
clone_size: NA
j_call: TRBJ2-3
cdr3_aa: CASSFLGLRDTQYF
cdr3_nt: TGTGCCAGCAGCTTCTTAGGGTTGCGAGATACGCAGTATTTT

v_call: TRBV11-2
d_call: NA
clone_size: many
j_call: TRBJ2-2
cdr3_aa: CASSLAHPTGELFF
cdr3_nt: TGTGCCAGCAGCTTAGCCCATCCCACCGGGGAGCTGTTTTTT

v_call: TRBV10-3
d_call: TRBD2
clone_size: few
j_call: TRBJ2-2
cdr3_aa: CAVRTSAANTGELFF
cdr3_nt: TGTGCCGTCCGAACTAGCGCCGCGAACACCGGGGAGCTGTTTTTT

v_call: TRBV20-1
d_call: NA
clone_size: NA
j_call: TRBJ1-2
cdr3_aa: CSASGFEEIGYTF
cdr3_nt: TGCAGTGCTAGCGGCTTCGAAGAGATTGGCTACACCTTC

v_call: TRBV29-1
d_call: NA
clone_size: NA
j_call: TRBJ1-2
cdr3_aa: CSVEAGAGYGYTF
cdr3_nt: TGCAGCGTTGAAGCCGGTGCTGGCTATGGCTACACCTTC

v_call: TRBV7-2
d_call: TRBD1
clone_size: few
j_call: TRBJ1-1
cdr3_aa: CASSLTGLGREAFF
cdr3_nt: TGTGCCAGCAGCTTGACAGGGTTGGGTCGTGAAGCTTTCTTT

v_call: TRBV30
d_call: NA
clone_size: NA
j_call: TRBJ2-7
cdr3_aa: CAWISFSEQYF
cdr3_nt: TGTGCCTGGATCTCATTTTCCGAGCAGTACTTC

v_call: TRBV28
d_call: NA
clone_size: many
j_call: TRBJ1-2
cdr3_aa: CASSFRVLGYGYTF
cdr3_nt: TGTGCCAGCAGTTTTCGAGTACTAGGCTATGGCTACACCTTC

v_call: TRBV6-1
d_call: TRBD1
clone_size: NA
j_call: TRBJ1-2
cdr3_aa: CASRRIRQGEGYTF
cdr3_nt: TGTGCCAGCAGGAGGATCCGACAGGGAGAGGGCTACACCTTC

v_call: TRBV7-3
d_call: TRBD1
clone_size: NA
j_call: TRBJ1-5
cdr3_aa: CAPGQGRNQPRHF
cdr3_nt: TGTGCCCCCGGACAGGGGAGGAATCAGCCCCGGCATTTT

v_call: TRBV7-2
d_call: TRBD1
clone_size: many
j_call: TRBJ1-4
cdr3_aa: CASSGTGTGSGKLFF
cdr3_nt: TGTGCCAGCAGCGGTACCGGGACAGGGAGTGGAAAACTGTTTTTT